A selection of T cell receptor beta chains follows, all from one sample in a study of T cell repertoires in cytomegalovirus infection. These TCRs are of unknown antigen specificity. TCRdb reanalysed the reads using MiXCR and keeps one entry per CDR3 protein. The sample lists roughly 570,000 distinct CDR3 sequences, about 39% seen once, with 48% in the top ten. Sequencing used cultured PBMCs, obtained from culture after CMV antigen stimulation. The receptors were sampled from a human donor in good health (CMV status not recorded). Some clones in this sample may be carry-over from other donors' samples. The CDR3 runs from the conserved cysteine through the conserved F or W. D genes are given only for firm matches. A clone size is listed for some rows: how often the clone was seen (once, few, many), or a class if it is expanded.

>NA|once|TRBJ1-2|TRBV20-1
CSAQVGGGNYGYTF
TGCAGTGCGCAAGTGGGCGGTGGGAACTATGGCTACACCTTC
>NA|NA|TRBJ2-7|TRBV6-1
CASSEGFATYEQYF
TGTGCCAGCAGTGAAGGGTTTGCCACCTACGAGCAGTACTTC
>TRBD1|NA|TRBJ2-3|TRBV7-2
CASSLGRGTTDTQYF
TGTGCCAGCAGCTTAGGCAGGGGGACCACAGATACGCAGTATTTT
>NA|NA|TRBJ1-3|TRBV6-5
CASSYGTYSGNTIYF
TGTGCCAGCAGTTATGGCACATACTCTGGAAACACCATATATTTT
>NA|NA|TRBJ1-5|TRBV15
CATSRDFLHGRINQPQHF
TGTGCCACCAGCAGAGATTTTCTCCACGGCAGGATCAATCAGCCCCAGCATTTT
>NA|few|TRBJ2-7|TRBV7-9
CASSSYNEQYF
TGTGCCAGCAGCTCTTATAACGAGCAGTACTTC
>TRBD2|NA|TRBJ2-7|TRBV7-2
CASSRRGTSGRPYEQYF
TGTGCCAGCAGCCGACGCGGGACTAGCGGGAGGCCCTACGAGCAGTACTTC
>NA|few|TRBJ1-2|TRBV12-3/TRBV12-4
CASSLKGVNYGYTF
TGTGCCAGCAGTTTAAAAGGGGTCAACTATGGCTACACCTTC
>TRBD1|NA|TRBJ2-5|TRBV10-1
CASSGAGTGDHQETQYF
TGCGCCAGCAGTGGGGCCGGGACAGGGGACCACCAAGAGACCCAGTACTTC
>TRBD1|NA|TRBJ1-1|TRBV19
CASSIDLDRVTTEAFF
TGTGCCAGTAGTATAGATCTAGACAGGGTTACCACTGAAGCTTTCTTT
>NA|few|TRBJ1-6|TRBV7-8
CASSHLGYNSPLHF
TGTGCCAGCAGCCACCTCGGATATAATTCACCCCTCCACTTT
>NA|few|TRBJ1-4|TRBV7-2
CASSRGTGTANEKLFF
TGTGCCAGCAGCCGAGGGACCGGGACTGCTAATGAAAAACTGTTTTTT
>NA|NA|TRBJ2-2|TRBV2
CASVGAGELFF
TGTGCCAGCGTTGGGGCCGGGGAGCTGTTTTTT
>TRBD1|NA|TRBJ2-2|TRBV10-3
CAISARTGVNTGELFF
TGTGCCATCAGTGCGAGGACAGGGGTCAACACCGGGGAGCTGTTTTTT
>NA|NA|TRBJ1-5|TRBV20-1
CSAPRPGSNQPQHF
TGCAGTGCTCCAAGGCCGGGGAGCAATCAGCCCCAGCATTTT